What follows are 29 T cell receptor beta chains derived from one specimen sequenced in a study of blood T cell repertoires in COVID-19. Sequencing was performed with immunoSEQ multiplex PCR; in TCRdb, only in-frame clones are kept and a portion is missing. The sample has roughly 150,000 clones; roughly four fifths are singletons. The sequencing input was peripheral blood. The receptors shown here come from a human donor with acute or convalescent COVID-19. The donor label of this sample is uncertain.

The chain employs TRBV5-6 and TRBJ1-1; no firm D call. The CDR3 covers 14 residues. CDR1 is SGHDT and CDR2 is YYEEEE in the germline V gene. Trimming took 0 bases from V and 1 from J, leaving 7 bases between them. CDR3 sequence: CASSLVSGNTEAFF. CDR3 sequence (DNA): TGTGCCAGCAGCTTGGTTTCAGGGAACACTGAAGCTTTCTTT.

The chain combines TRBV29-1 with TRBJ2-7; TRBD2 matches 11 bases. This CDR3 has 14 amino acids. Germline-derived CDR1 and CDR2 are SQVTM and ANQGSEA. V shed 4 bases, J shed 3 bases, and the junction held 5 bases outside the gene matches. The CDR3 nucleotides read TGCAGCGTTGCAGCCGGGACTAGCGGCTACGAGCAGTACTTC. The encoded protein is CSVAAGTSGYEQYF.

The CDR3 spells CASSFPGQNNQPQHF. The DNA of the CDR3 is TGTGCCAGCAGTTTCCCGGGACAGAACAATCAGCCCCAGCATTTT. The chain recombines TRBV6-2 or TRBV6-3 with TRBJ1-5; the match to TRBD1 covers 7 bases. The J segment lost 3 bases and the V segment lost 4 bases, leaving 6 bases of the junction unmatched. The CDR3 loop spans 15 amino acids. Per the germline V gene, CDR1 is MNHEY and CDR2 is SVGEGT.

The rearrangement joins TRBV5-1 to TRBJ1-1; D gene ambiguous. CDR3 size: 13 residues. Germline loops: CDR1 SGHRS, CDR2 YFSETQ. The V gene lost 0 bases and the J gene lost 5 bases, with 8 bases spanning the gap. This chain's CDR3 is CASSLAEATEAFF. In DNA form, the CDR3 reads TGCGCCAGCAGCTTGGCCGAGGCGACTGAAGCTTTCTTT.

The chain employs TRBV5-5 and TRBJ2-5; TRBD2 agrees at 10 bases. Unmatched junction bases numbered 5, after V lost 6 bases and J lost 0 bases. Germline lookup yields CDR1 SGHKS and CDR2 YYEKEE (reference sequence). This CDR3 is built from 15 residues. The CDR3 is CASNSGGLYQETQYF. The CDR3 nucleotides are TGTGCCAGCAATAGCGGGGGGCTGTACCAAGAGACCCAGTACTTC.

The sample holds one count of this clone. This chain links TRBV30 with TRBJ2-5, with 7 bases aligning to TRBD1. The CDR3 consists of 15 residues. Germline CDR1 and CDR2: GTSNPN and SVGIG (reference sequence). The V gene end was trimmed by 0 bases and the J gene end by 5 bases; junction bases not matched to a gene: 9. CDR3: CAWSVNRGYRETQYF. The CDR3 bases are TGTGCCTGGAGTGTAAACAGGGGATATAGGGAGACCCAGTACTTC. The full variable domain, in which reference TRBV30 and TRBJ2-5 provide the parts outside the CDR3, is SQTIHQWPATLVQPVGSPLSLECTVEGTSNPNLYWYRQAAGRGLQLLFYSVGIGQISSEVPQNLSASRPQDRQFILSSKKLLLSDSGFYLCAWSVNRGYRETQYFGPGTRLLVL.

The chain is built from TRBV5-1 and TRBJ2-2; no reliable D call. CDR1 SGHRS and CDR2 YFSETQ come from the germline V gene. Trimming removed 6 bases at V and 2 bases at J, with 11 bases between. This CDR3 comprises 14 residues. CDR3 nucleotides: TGCGCCAGCACAGATTCTTTAAACACCGGGGAGCTGTTTTTT. Its protein is CASTDSLNTGELFF.

The CDR3 DNA is TGTGCCAGCCCCACTACCATCTGGGACAGCTACGAGCAGTACTTC. Its protein product is CASPTTIWDSYEQYF. This chain connects TRBV2 to TRBJ2-7; 7 positions agree with TRBD1. The CDR3 totals 15 residues. With 8 bases clipped from V and 3 bases from J, the junction kept 13 bases outside the gene matches. Germline V CDR1 and CDR2: SNHLY, FYNNEI.

The rearrangement links TRBV19 to TRBJ2-3; TRBD1 is a possible D gene (6 bases). The CDR3 is made up of 17 amino acids. V was pared by 4 bases and J by 0 bases, with 17 bases between. CDR1 is LNHDA and CDR2 is SQIVND in the germline V gene (reference sequence). The CDR3 region has the DNA TGTGCCAGTAGTAGCCCAAGGGGCAGGGGTAGCACAGATACGCAGTATTTT. It translates to CASSSPRGRGSTDTQYF.

V and J are TRBV5-6 and TRBJ2-3; D may be TRBD2 (6 bases). The CDR3 is 15 residues long. V lost 1 base and J lost 2, with 11 bases in between. The germline CDR1 and CDR2 sequences are SGHDT and YYEEEE. CDR3 loop: CASSLPGEFTDTQYF. The CDR3, as DNA: TGTGCCAGCAGCTTGCCGGGGGAATTCACAGATACGCAGTATTTT.

Written as DNA, the CDR3 is TGTGCCAGCAGCCCACCGACGACAGCGAACACTGAAGCTTTCTTT. Translation: CASSPPTTANTEAFF. The V call is TRBV7-9, the J call TRBJ1-1; D is possibly TRBD1 (5 bases). The V and J ends lost 5 bases and 1 base respectively, with 14 bases between them. This CDR3 is 15 amino acids long. Looked up from germline, CDR1 is SEHNR and CDR2 is FQNEAQ (reference sequence).

CDR3 in DNA: TGTGCCAGCAGCCAGCAATTCGGGAGTAATCAGCCCCAGCATTTT. This translates into CASSQQFGSNQPQHF. The gene calls are TRBV4-2 and TRBJ1-5; D gene ambiguous. The germline V gene encodes CDR1 LGHNA and CDR2 YNFKEQ. Trimming removed 3 bases at V and 4 bases at J, with 13 bases between. The CDR3 has 15 residues.

The J gene is TRBJ1-5, the V gene TRBV3-1 (or the pseudogene TRBV3-2); no firm D call. V was shortened by 2 bases and J by 6 bases, with 11 bases between the two germline ends. The germline V gene encodes CDR1 LGHDT and CDR2 YNNKEL (reference sequence). This CDR3 has 14 amino acids. In nucleotides, the CDR3 is TGTGCCAGCAGCCAACGCCAGTCGGGTCAGCCCCAGCATTTT. Translated, it gives CASSQRQSGQPQHF.

The J gene is TRBJ2-2, the V gene TRBV6-6; 13 bases are a match to TRBD2. The germline CDR1 and CDR2 sequences are MNHNY and SVGAGI (reference sequence). This CDR3 is 16 amino acids long. Trimming took 7 bases from V and 2 from J; bases not matched to a gene: 4. The CDR3 region has the DNA TGTGCCAGCAAAACTAGCGGGGGGGCAAACACCGGGGAGCTGTTTTTT. This translates into CASKTSGGANTGELFF.

The chain carries TRBV30 and TRBJ1-1; D possibly corresponds to TRBD1 (6 bases). V was shortened by 7 bases and J by 10 bases, with 16 bases between the two germline ends. In germline, CDR1 is GTSNPN, CDR2 SVGIG (reference sequence). The CDR3 is 11 amino acids. The CDR3 protein is CASFGGGGAFF. The CDR3 nucleotides read TGTGCCTCCTTTGGGGGAGGGGGAGCTTTCTTT.

This clone was recorded only once. The rearrangement uses TRBV5-1 and TRBJ2-2, with 9 bases aligning to TRBD1. CDR1 is SGHRS, CDR2 YFSETQ, per germline. This CDR3 comprises 16 residues. Trimming removed 3 bases from V and 4 bases from J; junction bases left unmatched: 7. In nucleotides, the CDR3 is TGCGCCAGCAGCTCTCCCGGGACAGGGAGCACCGGGGAGCTGTTTTTT. It specifies CASSSPGTGSTGELFF.

The gene calls are TRBV9 and TRBJ2-2, with D uncertain. V lost 0 bases and J lost 4, with 7 bases in between. The CDR3 runs 14 residues. The germline V gene encodes CDR1 SGDLS and CDR2 YYNGEE. The DNA for the CDR3 is TGTGCCAGCAGCGTAGCTCCTACCACCGGGGAGCTGTTTTTT. Amino acid sequence: CASSVAPTTGELFF.

The V gene is TRBV7-8, the J gene TRBJ1-2; TRBD1 matches at 7 bases. The CDR3 covers 13 residues. V lost 0 bases to trimming and J lost 7 bases; unmatched junction nucleotides: 2. Germline assignment: CDR1 SGHVS and CDR2 FQNEAQ. Written as DNA, the CDR3 is TGTGCCAGCAGCTTAGCTGACAGGGCTGGCTACACCTTC. It codes for CASSLADRAGYTF.

V is TRBV4-2 and J is TRBJ1-5, with no clear D. Trimming left V 0 bases short and J 11 bases short, with 11 bases between. This CDR3 is built from 13 residues. CDR1 and CDR2 (germline): LGHNA, YNFKEQ. For the CDR3, the DNA is TGTGCCAGCAGCCAAGATTTTGAGGGAACCCAGCATTTT. This translates into CASSQDFEGTQHF.

This chain joins TRBV23-1 and TRBJ2-5; 7 bases are shared with TRBD1. TRBV23-1 qualifies as an ORF whose function is uncertain. Losses at the gene ends were 6 bases for V and 3 bases for J; bases not matched to a gene: 1. The CDR3 has 12 amino acids. The CDR3 bases are TGCGCCAGCAGAGACAGGGAAGAGACCCAGTACTTC. It codes for CASRDREETQYF.

V usage is TRBV12-1 and J usage is TRBJ1-2; the table calls TRBD1, which could not be checked here. TRBV12-1 is labeled a pseudogene. The CDR3 consists of 16 residues. The CDR3 sequence is CASSFTDRQNNYGYTF. For the CDR3, the DNA is TGTGCCAGCAGCTTCACCGATCGACAGAACAACTATGGCTACACCTTC.

The V and J genes are TRBV12-3 or TRBV12-4 and TRBJ2-3; D not certain. This CDR3 has 11 amino acids. The ends were cut back, 6 bases at V and 2 bases at J, with 3 bases in the middle. The CDR3 loop is CASSLTDTQYF. CDR3 bases: TGTGCCAGCAGCCTCACAGATACGCAGTATTTT.

This clone was seen only a few times. V gene TRBV5-1 combines with J gene TRBJ1-1, with 7 bases lining up with TRBD1. With V trimmed by 0 bases and J by 2 bases, 7 bases remained unmatched. In germline, CDR1 is SGHRS, CDR2 YFSETQ. The CDR3 loop spans 16 amino acids. DNA for the CDR3: TGCGCCAGCAGCTTGGACCCAGGGGGGATTAACACTGAAGCTTTCTTT. It translates to CASSLDPGGINTEAFF.

The sample holds one count of this clone. The chain has TRBV27 and TRBJ1-6; 11 bases are shared with TRBD1. Germline CDR1 and CDR2: MNHEY and SMNVEV (reference sequence). The CDR3 consists of 15 residues. J lost 10 bases, V lost 6 bases, and 8 bases had no gene match. This chain's CDR3 is CASRRDRGSSSPLHF. CDR3 DNA: TGTGCCAGCAGAAGGGACAGGGGGTCCAGCTCACCCCTCCACTTT.

The chain couples TRBV11-2 to TRBJ1-4, with D tentatively TRBD1 (6 bases). CDR1 and CDR2 from the germline V gene are SGHAT and FQNNGV. Trimming stripped 4 bases from V and 0 bases from J, with 15 bases between. The CDR3 runs 17 residues. CDR3: CASSWGNRQATNEKLFF. In nucleotides, the CDR3 is TGTGCCAGCAGCTGGGGGAACAGACAGGCAACTAATGAAAAACTGTTTTTT.

V and J are TRBV5-4 and TRBJ2-7, with TRBD2 matching over 12 bases. Losses at the gene ends were 1 base for V and 6 bases for J; bases not matched to a gene: 5. Germline CDR1 and CDR2: SGHNT and YYREEE (reference sequence). The CDR3 is 15 residues long. CDR3 DNA: TGTGCCAGCAGCTTGCTAGCGGGGGGGCCCCGCGAGCAGTACTTC. Its translation: CASSLLAGGPREQYF.

This chain links TRBV11-2 with TRBJ1-2; 7 bases align to TRBD1. The CDR3 is 18 residues long. The germline CDR1 and CDR2 sequences are SGHAT and FQNNGV. The V gene end was trimmed by 0 bases and the J gene end by 0 bases; junction bases not matched to a gene: 10. The CDR3 protein is CASSLDRVGRGANYGYTF. For the CDR3, the DNA is TGTGCCAGCAGCTTAGATCGGGTTGGCAGGGGGGCTAACTATGGCTACACCTTC. The whole variable domain, remainder taken from reference TRBV11-2 and TRBJ1-2, is EAGVAQSPRYKIIEKRQSVAFWCNPISGHATLYWYQQILGQGPKLLIQFQNNGVVDDSQLPKDRFSAERLKGVDSTLKIQPAKLEDSAVYLCASSLDRVGRGANYGYTFGSGTRLTVV.

The gene calls are TRBV4-2 and TRBJ1-1, with 7 bases aligning to TRBD1. CDR1 and CDR2 (germline): LGHNA, YNFKEQ. Trimming at V came to 0 bases and at J to 0 bases, leaving 4 bases not matched to a gene. This CDR3 has 16 residues. CDR3 loop: CASSQDPGQVNTEAFF. The CDR3 DNA follows: TGTGCCAGCAGCCAAGATCCCGGACAGGTGAACACTGAAGCTTTCTTT.

The CDR3 nucleotides are TGTGCCAGTAGTACCCTTCTGCGGGGCACTGAAGCTTTCTTT. Its protein is CASSTLLRGTEAFF. The gene calls are TRBV19 and TRBJ1-1; no reliable D call. Germline V CDR1 and CDR2: LNHDA, SQIVND (reference sequence). The CDR3 has 14 amino acids. Trimming pared 4 bases from V and 4 bases from J, leaving 13 bases between.